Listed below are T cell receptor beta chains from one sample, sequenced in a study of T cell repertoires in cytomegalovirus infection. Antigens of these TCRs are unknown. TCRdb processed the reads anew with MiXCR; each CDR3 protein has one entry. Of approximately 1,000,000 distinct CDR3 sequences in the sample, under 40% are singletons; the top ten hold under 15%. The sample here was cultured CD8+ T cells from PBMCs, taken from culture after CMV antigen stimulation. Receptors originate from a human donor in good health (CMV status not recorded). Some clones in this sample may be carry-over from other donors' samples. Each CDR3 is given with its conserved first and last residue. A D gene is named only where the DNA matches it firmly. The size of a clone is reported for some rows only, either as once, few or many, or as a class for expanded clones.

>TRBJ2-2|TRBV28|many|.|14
TGTGCCAGCAGTCCCACAACGAACACCGGGGAGCTGTTTTTT
CASSPTTNTGELFF
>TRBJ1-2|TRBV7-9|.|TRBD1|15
TGTGCCAGCAGCTTACCGGGACAGGGGGCGAACGGCTACACCTTC
CASSLPGQGANGYTF
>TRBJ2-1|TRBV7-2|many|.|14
TGTGCCAGCAGCCACGTAGGGCAGTACAATGAGCAGTTCTTC
CASSHVGQYNEQFF
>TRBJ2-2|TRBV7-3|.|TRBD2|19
TGTGCCAACAGCGAATCCTTGGGACTAGCGTCTACGAACACCGGGGAGCTGTTTTTT
CANSESLGLASTNTGELFF
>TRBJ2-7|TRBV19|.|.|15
TGTGCCAGTAGTACCACAGGGGACTCCTCCTACGAGCAGTACTTC
CASSTTGDSSYEQYF
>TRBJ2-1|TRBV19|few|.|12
TGTGCCTCCAGGGCTGAAACGAATGAGCAGTTCTTC
CASRAETNEQFF
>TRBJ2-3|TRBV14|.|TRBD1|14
TGTGCCAGCAGCCCGAAGGGGGCCACAGATACGCAGTATTTT
CASSPKGATDTQYF
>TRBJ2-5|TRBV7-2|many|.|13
TGTGCCAGCAGCTCCGACTTCGAAGAGACCCAGTACTTC
CASSSDFEETQYF
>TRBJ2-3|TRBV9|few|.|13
TGTGCCAGCAGCGGGGGGCTTGCAGATACGCAGTATTTT
CASSGGLADTQYF
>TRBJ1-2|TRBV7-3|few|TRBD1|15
TGTGCCAGCAGCCCAGGGACAGGAAATCCCTATGGCTACACCTTC
CASSPGTGNPYGYTF
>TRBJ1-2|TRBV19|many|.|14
TGTGCCAGTAGGGGTAGGCCTCCTGACTATGGCTACACCTTC
CASRGRPPDYGYTF
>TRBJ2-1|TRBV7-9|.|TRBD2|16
TGTGCCAGCAGCACAACCGGGACTAGCGGGTCCCGCGAGCAGTTCTTC
CASSTTGTSGSREQFF
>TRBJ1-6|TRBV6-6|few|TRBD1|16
TGTGCCAGCAGTTCAACAGGGGCGCCCTATAATTCACCCCTCCACTTT
CASSSTGAPYNSPLHF
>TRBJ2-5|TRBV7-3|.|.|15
TGTGCCAGCAGCTTAATCGGGGGGCTATCCGAGACCCAGTACTTC
CASSLIGGLSETQYF
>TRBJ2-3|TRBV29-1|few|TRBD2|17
TGCAGCGTTGAAGGGATAGCGGGGGGGTTTAGCACAGATACGCAGTATTTT
CSVEGIAGGFSTDTQYF
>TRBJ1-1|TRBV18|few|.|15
TGTGCCAGCTCACCAGTCGGGGGGCAAGGCGCTGAAGCTTTCTTT
CASSPVGGQGAEAFF
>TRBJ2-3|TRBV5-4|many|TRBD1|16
TGTGCCAGCAGCCCAAGCAGGGGGCTGGTCGCAGATACGCAGTATTTT
CASSPSRGLVADTQYF
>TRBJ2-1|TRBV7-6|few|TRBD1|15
TGTGCCAGCAGCCCACGGACAGGGGTCCACAATGAGCAGTTCTTC
CASSPRTGVHNEQFF
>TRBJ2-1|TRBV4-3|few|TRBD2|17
TGCGCCAGCAGCCAGGTTGGGACTAGCGGGGGGGCCTATGAGCAGTTCTTC
CASSQVGTSGGAYEQFF
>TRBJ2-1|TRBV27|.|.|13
TGTGCCAGCAGTTTCCTGGTGGACCTACACCAGTTCTTC
CASSFLVDLHQFF
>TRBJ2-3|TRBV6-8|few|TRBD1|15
TGTGCCAGGGGGAAGACAGGGGGGAGCACAGATACGCAGTATTTT
CARGKTGGSTDTQYF
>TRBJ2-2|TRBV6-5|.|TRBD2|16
TGTGCCAGCAAAAGTCTAGCGGGGGGGCCTTCCGGGGAGCTGTTTTTT
CASKSLAGGPSGELFF
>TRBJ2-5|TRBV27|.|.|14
TGTGCCAGCAGTGTTCTGGGGGGCCAAGAGACCCAGTACTTC
CASSVLGGQETQYF
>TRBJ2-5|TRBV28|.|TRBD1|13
TGTGCCAGCAGAGCAGGGGGCGCGGAGACCCAGTACTTC
CASRAGGAETQYF
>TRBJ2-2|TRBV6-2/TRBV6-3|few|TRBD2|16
TGTGCCAGCAGTTATCAGCGGGAGAGGAACACCGGGGAGCTGTTTTTT
CASSYQRERNTGELFF
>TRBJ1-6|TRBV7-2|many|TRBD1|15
TGTGCCAGCAGCGACCGACAGGGGGCAGGGTCACCCCTCCACTTT
CASSDRQGAGSPLHF
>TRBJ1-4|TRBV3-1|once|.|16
TGTGCCAGCAGCCAAGTGACTATTACGATGGATGAAAAACTGTTTTTT
CASSQVTITMDEKLFF
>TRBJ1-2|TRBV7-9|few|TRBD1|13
TGTGCCAGCAGCCTGGGACAGTCGGGCGGCTACACCTTC
CASSLGQSGGYTF
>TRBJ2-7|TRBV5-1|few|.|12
TGCGCCAGCAGCTTGGCCGAGAACGAGCAGTACTTC
CASSLAENEQYF
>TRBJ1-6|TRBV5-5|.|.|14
TGTGCCAGCAGCAGAGATGGGGGAGATTCACCCCTCCACTTT
CASSRDGGDSPLHF
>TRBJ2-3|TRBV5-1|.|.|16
TGCGCCAGCAGCTTGGGGAGGGGAAGAAAGTCAGATACGCAGTATTTT
CASSLGRGRKSDTQYF
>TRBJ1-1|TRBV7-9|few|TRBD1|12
TGTGCCAGCAGCTCGGACAGGGAACTAGCTTTCTTT
CASSSDRELAFF
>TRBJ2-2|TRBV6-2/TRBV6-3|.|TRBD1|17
TGTGCCAGCAGTTACTCATTACGGACAGGGTACACCGGGGAGCTGTTTTTT
CASSYSLRTGYTGELFF
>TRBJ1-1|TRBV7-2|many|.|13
TGTGCCAGCAGCTTCCCCGGGAGCACTGAAGCTTTCTTT
CASSFPGSTEAFF
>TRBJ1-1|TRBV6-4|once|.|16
TGTGCCAGCAGTGAGGGATTAGGGAGTTCGAACACTGAAGCTTTCTTT
CASSEGLGSSNTEAFF
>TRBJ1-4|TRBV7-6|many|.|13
TGTGCCAGCAGCGGTGCAACTAATGAAAAACTGTTTTTT
CASSGATNEKLFF
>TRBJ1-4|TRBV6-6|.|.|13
TGTGCTACCCAGGGGCACCCAAAAGAAAAACTGTTTTTT
CATQGHPKEKLFF
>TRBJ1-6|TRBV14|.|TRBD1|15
TGTGCCAGCAGCCAGGACAGGAGGAGTAATTCACCCCTCCACTTT
CASSQDRRSNSPLHF
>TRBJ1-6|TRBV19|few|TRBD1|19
TGTGCCAGTAGAGGACAGGATGGTCTCGGGAGCTCCTATAATTCACCCCTCCACTTT
CASRGQDGLGSSYNSPLHF
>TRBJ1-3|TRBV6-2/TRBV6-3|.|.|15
TGTGCCAGCAGTTACGTCCAGTCCGCTGGAAACACCATATATTTT
CASSYVQSAGNTIYF
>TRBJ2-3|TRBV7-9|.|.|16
TGTGCCAGCAGCCTCCCAAGCCTTGGGGGCACAGATACGCAGTATTTT
CASSLPSLGGTDTQYF
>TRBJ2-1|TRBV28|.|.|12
TGTGCCAGCAGTTTAGAGCCGGATGAGCAGTTCTTC
CASSLEPDEQFF
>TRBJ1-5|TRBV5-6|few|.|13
TGTGCCAGCAGCTTTCAGGGCAATCCGCCCCAGCATTTT
CASSFQGNPPQHF
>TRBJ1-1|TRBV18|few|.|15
TGTGCCAGCTCACCACCGAGAAAGGGGGACACTGAAGCTTTCTTT
CASSPPRKGDTEAFF
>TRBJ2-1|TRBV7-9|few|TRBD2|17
TGTGCCAGCAGCTTTCCCCCGGGACTAGCGGAGTACAATGAGCAGTTCTTC
CASSFPPGLAEYNEQFF
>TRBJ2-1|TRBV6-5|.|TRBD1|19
TGTGCCAGCAATTACTCGCCTCCTATTCGACAGGGGGCGGACAATGAGCAGTTCTTC
CASNYSPPIRQGADNEQFF
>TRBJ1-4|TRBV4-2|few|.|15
TGTGCCAGCAGCCAAGACCGGACAGCGGCCTGGGAACTGTTTTTT
CASSQDRTAAWELFF
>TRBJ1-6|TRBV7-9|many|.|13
TGTGCCAGCAGCTTACCGGGGGAATCACCCCTCCACTTT
CASSLPGESPLHF
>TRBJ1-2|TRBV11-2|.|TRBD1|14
TGTGCCAGCAGCTTCGGACAGGGGGTTTCTGGCTACACCTTC
CASSFGQGVSGYTF